There are a few counts of the clone carrying this T cell receptor (beta chain). Its antigen is still unknown. TCRdb fed the RT-PCR reads into MiXCR, producing one record per CDR3 protein. The profile shows 200,000 to 250,000 distinct CDR3 sequences, 9.5% to 15% of them singletons. Germline CDR1 and CDR2: SGHAT and FQNNGV. V dropped 0 bases and J dropped 5 bases, with 16 bases sitting between them. The CDR3 contains 16 residues. The sample belongs to a study of response to subunit inactivated influenza vaccine. General observations from the study: With each seasonal influenza vaccination, the authors suggested, few new T cells are recruited.

This receptor was obtained from a man in his fifties who received an inactivated influenza vaccine. The rearrangement joins TRBV11-2 to TRBJ2-5; possibly TRBD2 for D (6 bases). The input for sequencing was non-naive T cells sorted from PBMCs, taken 14 to 15 days before vaccination. DNA for the CDR3: TGTGCCAGCAGCTTAGAAACGGGAGACCTGGGGGAGACCCAGTACTTC. It yields the protein CASSLETGDLGETQYF.